These T cell receptor beta chains were read from a single sample in a study of T cells in localized non-small cell lung cancer. Assay used: immunoSEQ multiplex PCR; TCRdb lists only in-frame clones, some missing. The sample consists of 20,000 to 30,000 clones, 80% to 90% of them appearing once. The material was peripheral blood, obtained before any cancer treatment. These receptors were taken from a female donor older than 55 with stage I lung adenocarcinoma. CDR3s include the opening cysteine and the closing phenylalanine or tryptophan. Fields, in order: D gene, J gene, clone size, V gene, CDR3 DNA, CDR3 protein. D genes are given only for firm matches. Part of the rows lack a size; the others show once, few, many or a class for expanded clones.

-	TRBJ2-2	-	TRBV19	TGTGCCAGTAGTATAGGACAGTTTAACACCGGGGAGCTGTTTTTT	CASSIGQFNTGELFF
-	TRBJ1-5	-	TRBV11-3	TGTGCCAGCAGCTTAGATCCACAAGGGCCCCAGCATTTT	CASSLDPQGPQHF
-	TRBJ2-2	-	TRBV2	TGTGCCAGCAGAGAGGGTGGGGAGCTGTTTTTT	CASREGGELFF
TRBD2	TRBJ2-7	-	TRBV4-2	TGTGCCAGCAGCCAATTAGCGGGAGGCCACGAGCAGTACTTC	CASSQLAGGHEQYF
-	TRBJ2-7	-	TRBV18	TGTGCCAGCTCACGGGACAAGGGAGGGTACTACGAGCAGTACTTC	CASSRDKGGYYEQYF
-	TRBJ1-6	-	TRBV7-9	TGTGCCAGCAGGGGGCAGGACTATTCACCCCTCCACTTT	CASRGQDYSPLHF
-	TRBJ1-1	once	TRBV7-2	TGTGCCAGCAGCTTAGACGTCGTCACTGAAGCTTTCTTT	CASSLDVVTEAFF
-	TRBJ1-5	-	TRBV7-3	TGTGCCAGCAGCAGGGGAAGCAATCAGCCCCAGCATTTT	CASSRGSNQPQHF
-	TRBJ1-1	-	TRBV10-3	TGTGCCATCAGTGAGCGGCAAAACACTGAAGCTTTCTTT	CAISERQNTEAFF
-	TRBJ2-7	-	TRBV9	TGTGCCAGCAGCGTAGAGACTAAAAGCTCCTACGAGCAGTACTTC	CASSVETKSSYEQYF
-	TRBJ2-7	-	TRBV5-4	TGTGCCAGCAGCCCCTTACAGAGCTCCTACGAGCAGTACTTC	CASSPLQSSYEQYF
-	TRBJ2-5	-	TRBV27	TGTGCCAGCAGGGACATGGAGACCCAGTACTTC	CASRDMETQYF
TRBD1	TRBJ1-1	-	TRBV4-1	TGCGCCAGCACTAAAGGGGGCGGGACAGAGGAAGCTTTCTTT	CASTKGGGTEEAFF
TRBD1	TRBJ1-4	-	TRBV30	TGTGCCTGGAGTGAGGGACAGAGAGCTAATGAAAAACTGTTTTTT	CAWSEGQRANEKLFF
TRBD1	TRBJ1-1	-	TRBV7-8	TGTGCCAGCAGCTTGGGGGCCGGGACAGGTCACAGGAACACTGAAGCTTTCTTT	CASSLGAGTGHRNTEAFF
-	TRBJ2-7	-	TRBV6-1	TGTGCCAGCCAAACGGCAGGGGAGATCCCCTACGAGCAGTACTTC	CASQTAGEIPYEQYF
-	TRBJ2-1	-	TRBV6-5	TGTGCCAGCAGTTACTCAGGGACGAGGAATGAGCAGTTCTTC	CASSYSGTRNEQFF
-	TRBJ1-5	-	TRBV10-1	TGCGCCAGCAGGGAGACAGGTAGGAGCAATCAGCCCCAGCATTTT	CASRETGRSNQPQHF
-	TRBJ1-1	-	TRBV14	TGTGCCAGCAGCCAACGGGGATACACTGAAGCTTTCTTT	CASSQRGYTEAFF
TRBD1	TRBJ2-1	-	TRBV9	TGTGCCAGCAGACCAGAGAGGGGGCATTACAATGAGCAGTTCTTC	CASRPERGHYNEQFF
TRBD2	TRBJ2-3	-	TRBV6-9	TGTGCCAGCAGTGAAACGGGCGGGGGGCCCACAGATACGCAGTATTTT	CASSETGGGPTDTQYF
-	TRBJ2-5	-	TRBV18	TGTGCCAGCTCACCAGGGACCAAAGAGACCCAGTACTTC	CASSPGTKETQYF
-	TRBJ2-5	-	TRBV7-2	TGTGCCAGCAGCTGGAGCCCCCGCCAAGAGACCCAGTACTTC	CASSWSPRQETQYF
-	TRBJ2-5	-	TRBV7-9	TGTGCCAGCAGCTTCGTTGGGCGGGGAGAGACCCAGTACTTC	CASSFVGRGETQYF
TRBD1	TRBJ1-3	-	TRBV19	TGTGCCAGCGTGACAGGGGCTGCTGGAAACACCATATATTTT	CASVTGAAGNTIYF
-	TRBJ1-2	-	TRBV28	TGTGGGGTCAAGACTACACCGGGGACGTATGGCTACACCTTC	CGVKTTPGTYGYTF
-	TRBJ2-5	-	TRBV5-6	TGTGCCAGCAGCTCCGGGGCACAAGAGACCCAGTACTTC	CASSSGAQETQYF
-	TRBJ2-3	-	TRBV30	TGTGCCTGGAGTCCGACAGGGAGGGGGAGAACAGATACGCAGTATTTT	CAWSPTGRGRTDTQYF
-	TRBJ2-3	-	TRBV28	TGTGCCAGCAGTTTGGACTCCCCAGATACGCAGTATTTT	CASSLDSPDTQYF
-	TRBJ2-1	few	TRBV29-1	TGCAGCGTGAGCGACAGAGACAATGAGCAGTTCTTC	CSVSDRDNEQFF
-	TRBJ2-3	-	TRBV9	TGTGCCAGCAGCGTAGGATCTGGGTCAGATACGCAGTATTTT	CASSVGSGSDTQYF
-	TRBJ1-5	-	TRBV7-2	TGTGCCAGCAGCTTAGAAACTGGCAATCAGCCCCAGCATTTT	CASSLETGNQPQHF
-	TRBJ1-2	-	TRBV6-5	TGTGCCAGCAGTTATACAGGAGTTCATGGCTACACCTTC	CASSYTGVHGYTF
TRBD1	TRBJ2-7	once	TRBV5-4	TGTGCCAGCAGCACTTCCGGGACAGGGATTTCCTACGGGCAGTACTTC	CASSTSGTGISYGQYF
-	TRBJ1-2	-	TRBV2	TGTGCCAGCAGTGAAGGGTCAGACTATGGCTACACCTTC	CASSEGSDYGYTF
-	TRBJ1-5	-	TRBV27	TGTGCCAGCAGTACAACGAGAGAAGGGCCCCAGCATTTT	CASSTTREGPQHF
TRBD1	TRBJ1-4	-	TRBV5-1	TGCGCCAGCAGCCCAGGGGGCCCCAATGAAAAACTGTTTTTT	CASSPGGPNEKLFF
-	TRBJ2-2	once	TRBV11-3	TGTGCCAGCAGCTCGGGACAAAGCACCGGGGAGCTGTTTTTT	CASSSGQSTGELFF
-	TRBJ1-2	-	TRBV27	TGTGCCAGCAGTTTAGGGGGGAACTATGGCTACACCTTC	CASSLGGNYGYTF
-	TRBJ1-2	-	TRBV9	TGTGCCAGCAGCGTAGCGGGGGGAGTAAGGAGTCGGGACTATGGCTACACCTTC	CASSVAGGVRSRDYGYTF
-	TRBJ2-1	-	TRBV30	TGTGCCTGGTACTCCGGACAGTACAATGAGCAGTTCTTC	CAWYSGQYNEQFF
-	TRBJ2-5	-	TRBV29-1	TGCAGCGTGCTTCAATATGAGACCCAGTACTTC	CSVLQYETQYF
-	TRBJ2-5	-	TRBV7-2	TGTGCCAGCAGCCCCAATACCGGGACCCGAGGGGCCCAGTACTTC	CASSPNTGTRGAQYF
-	TRBJ1-1	-	TRBV29-1	TGCAGCGTTACCTACGGGCCTGAAGCTTTCTTT	CSVTYGPEAFF
TRBD1	TRBJ1-2	few	TRBV6-5	TGTGCCAGCAGGATTGAGACAGGGAAAGGGAGAGGCTACACCTTC	CASRIETGKGRGYTF